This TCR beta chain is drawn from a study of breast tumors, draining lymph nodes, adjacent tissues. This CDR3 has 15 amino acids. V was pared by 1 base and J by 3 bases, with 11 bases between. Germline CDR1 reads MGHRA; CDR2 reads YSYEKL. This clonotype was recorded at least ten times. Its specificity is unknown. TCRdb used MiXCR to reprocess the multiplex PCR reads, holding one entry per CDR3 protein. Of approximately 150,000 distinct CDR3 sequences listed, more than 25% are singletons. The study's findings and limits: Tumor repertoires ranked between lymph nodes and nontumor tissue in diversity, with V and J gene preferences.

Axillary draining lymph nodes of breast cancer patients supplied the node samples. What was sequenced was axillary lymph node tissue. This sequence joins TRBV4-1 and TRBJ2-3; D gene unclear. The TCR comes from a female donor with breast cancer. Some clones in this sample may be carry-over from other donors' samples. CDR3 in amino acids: CASSQVGVGTDTQYF. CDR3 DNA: TGCGCCAGCAGCCAAGTTGGGGTAGGGACAGATACGCAGTATTTT.